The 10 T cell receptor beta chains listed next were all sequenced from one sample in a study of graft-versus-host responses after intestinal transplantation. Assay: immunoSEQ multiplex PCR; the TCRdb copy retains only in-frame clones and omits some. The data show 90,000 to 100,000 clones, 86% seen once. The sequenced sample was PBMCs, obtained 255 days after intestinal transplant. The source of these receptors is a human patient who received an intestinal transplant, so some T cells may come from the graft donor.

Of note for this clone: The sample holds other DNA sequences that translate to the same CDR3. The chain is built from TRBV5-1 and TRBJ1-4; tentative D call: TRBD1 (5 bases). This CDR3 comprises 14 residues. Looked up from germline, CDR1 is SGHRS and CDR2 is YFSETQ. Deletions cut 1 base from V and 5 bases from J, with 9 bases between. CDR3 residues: CASSLTGGNEKLFF. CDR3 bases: TGCGCCAGCAGCTTGACCGGGGGGAATGAAAAACTGTTTTTT.

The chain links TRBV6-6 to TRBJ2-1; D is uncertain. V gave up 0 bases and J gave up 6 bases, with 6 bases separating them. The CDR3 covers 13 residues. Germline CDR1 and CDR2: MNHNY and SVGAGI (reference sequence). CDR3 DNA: TGTGCCAGCAGTTACTCGATCAGCAATGAGCAGTTCTTC. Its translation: CASSYSISNEQFF.

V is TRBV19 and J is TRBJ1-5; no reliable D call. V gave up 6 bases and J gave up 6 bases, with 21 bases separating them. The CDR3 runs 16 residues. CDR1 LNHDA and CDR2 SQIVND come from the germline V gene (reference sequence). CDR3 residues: CASSLGRMNPGQPQHF. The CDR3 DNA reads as TGTGCCAGTAGCTTGGGAAGAATGAACCCAGGTCAGCCCCAGCATTTT.

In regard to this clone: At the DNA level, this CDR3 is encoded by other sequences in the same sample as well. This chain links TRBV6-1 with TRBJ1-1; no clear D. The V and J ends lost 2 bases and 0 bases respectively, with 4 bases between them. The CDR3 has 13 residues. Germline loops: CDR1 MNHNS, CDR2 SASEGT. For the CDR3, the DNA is TGTGCCAGCAGTGAACCAATGAACACTGAAGCTTTCTTT. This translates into CASSEPMNTEAFF.

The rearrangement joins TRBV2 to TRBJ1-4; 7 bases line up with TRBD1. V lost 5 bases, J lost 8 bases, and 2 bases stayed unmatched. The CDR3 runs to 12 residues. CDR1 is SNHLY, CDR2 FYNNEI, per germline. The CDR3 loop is CASSSGQEKLFF. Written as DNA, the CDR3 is TGTGCCAGCAGTTCGGGACAGGAAAAACTGTTTTTT.

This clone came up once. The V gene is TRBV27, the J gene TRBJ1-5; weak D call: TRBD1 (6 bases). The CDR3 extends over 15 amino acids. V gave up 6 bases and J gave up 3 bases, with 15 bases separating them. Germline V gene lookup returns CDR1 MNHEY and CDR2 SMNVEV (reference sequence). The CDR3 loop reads CASSPTGTYNQPQHF. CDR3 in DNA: TGTGCCAGCAGCCCAACAGGGACCTACAATCAGCCCCAGCATTTT.

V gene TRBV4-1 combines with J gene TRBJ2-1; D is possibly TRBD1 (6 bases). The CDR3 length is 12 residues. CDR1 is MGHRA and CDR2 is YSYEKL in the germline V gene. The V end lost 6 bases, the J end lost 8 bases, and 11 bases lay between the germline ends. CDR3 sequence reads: CASSQGWDEQFF. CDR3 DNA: TGCGCCAGCAGTCAGGGGTGGGATGAGCAGTTCTTC.

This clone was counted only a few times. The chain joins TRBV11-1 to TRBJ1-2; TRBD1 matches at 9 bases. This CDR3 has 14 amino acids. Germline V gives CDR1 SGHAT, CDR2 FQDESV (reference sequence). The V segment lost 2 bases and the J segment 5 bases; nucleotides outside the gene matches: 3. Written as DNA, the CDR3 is TGTGCCAGCAGCTTAAACAGGGGGCGATATGGCTACACCTTC. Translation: CASSLNRGRYGYTF.

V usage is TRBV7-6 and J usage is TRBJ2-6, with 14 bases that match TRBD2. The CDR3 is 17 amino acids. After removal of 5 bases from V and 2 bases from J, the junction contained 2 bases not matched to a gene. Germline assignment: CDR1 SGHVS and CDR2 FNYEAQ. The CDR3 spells CASSRLAGGPGANVLTF. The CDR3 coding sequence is TGTGCCAGCAGCCGACTAGCGGGGGGGCCTGGGGCCAACGTCCTGACTTTC.

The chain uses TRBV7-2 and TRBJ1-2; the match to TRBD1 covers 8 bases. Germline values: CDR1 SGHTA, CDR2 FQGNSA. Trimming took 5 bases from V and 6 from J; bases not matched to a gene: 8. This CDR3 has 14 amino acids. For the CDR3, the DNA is TGTGCCAGCAGCCTGTATACAGGGGGTAATGGCTACACCTTC. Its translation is CASSLYTGGNGYTF.